This T cell receptor (beta chain) was recorded in a study of shared clonotypes between healthy human individuals. Authors' methods: Filtering differed for immunoSEQ, which gave only junction sequences without quality scores. Generated by immunoSEQ multiplex PCR, the TCRdb table keeps only in-frame clones and is missing some. The V and J calls and the clone size are those of that table, but D and trimming were determined from the DNA. This table has approximately 500,000 clones, over 60% appearing once. Everyone who donated was a Caucasian adult who lived in Nashville, Tennessee. The germline CDR1 and CDR2 sequences are MDHEN and SYDVKM. The ends were cut back, 0 bases at V and 3 bases at J, with 9 bases in the middle. This CDR3 has 15 amino acids.

Material for sequencing was PBMCs. The gene calls are TRBV28 and TRBJ1-5, with a possible D match to TRBD1 (6 bases). The receptor was derived from a woman in her thirties or forties in good health. Some clones in this sample may be carry-over from other donors' samples. CDR3 in DNA: TGTGCCAGCAGTTTATGGGGGGCTTTCAATCAGCCCCAGCATTTT. It encodes CASSLWGAFNQPQHF.